This TCR beta chain derives from a study of blood T cells in healthy people across ages. V dropped 4 bases and J dropped 4; count of bases not matched to a gene: 9. The CDR3 loop spans 15 amino acids. Germline CDR1 SGDLS, CDR2 YYNGEE. Study-wide results and limits: Long-lived donors carried more naive CD4+ cells and greater diversity than aged donors.

Sample-barcoded 5' priming and a J-beta primer mix drove a second PCR of about 6 to 12 cycles. Each cDNA molecule was tagged by a template-switch adaptor that had 12 random nucleotides. TCRdb recomputed calls from the 5' RACE reads with MiXCR, one row per CDR3 protein. The top ten clones hold 40% to 50% of a sample with hundreds of thousands of distinct CDR3 sequences, approximately 53% of them seen once. Comment on this clonotype: Its antigen is undetermined.

The rearrangement links TRBV9 to TRBJ2-5, with TRBD2 matching 8 bases. The sequenced material came from blood. The sequence came from a man older than 75 in good health. The CDR3 here is CASSLGGGLRETQYF. The CDR3 DNA sequence: TGTGCCAGCAGCCTCGGGGGGGGACTACGAGAGACCCAGTACTTC.